The subject of this entry is one T cell receptor (beta chain). Its specificity is not known. V was pared by 3 bases and J by 2 bases, with 13 bases between. Germline V lookup: CDR1 MDHEN, CDR2 SYDVKM. The CDR3 runs to 15 residues. Generated by immunoSEQ multiplex PCR, the TCRdb table keeps only in-frame clones and is missing some. This sample has about 120,000 clones, with 90% to 95% found just once. The sample belongs to a study of graft-versus-host responses after intestinal transplantation. The wider study: Transplant recipients had multivisceral, liver-intestinal, or isolated intestinal grafts. All recipients were given anti-thymocyte globulin induction, and tacrolimus and steroids were then administered for around three years.

Whole-study results and caveats: There were GvH clones found in recipient marrow, and some of them appeared first in ileum or blood.

Sequencing used unstimulated CD4+ T cells sorted from spleen or lymph node cells, obtained before intestinal transplant. The rearrangement links TRBV28 to TRBJ1-2; no clear D. The receptor's source is a human donor who received an intestinal transplant. CDR3 sequence: CASSFSPRSNYGYTF. The DNA of the CDR3 is TGTGCCAGCAGTTTCAGTCCCAGATCCAACTATGGCTACACCTTC.